The sample holds many counts of the clone carrying this T cell receptor (beta chain). TCRdb processed the 5' RACE reads anew with MiXCR; each CDR3 protein has one entry. The table shows 30,000 or so distinct CDR3 sequences, with about 5.3% occurring only once. The V end lost 4 bases, the J end lost 0 bases, and 12 bases lay between the germline ends. The CDR3 sequence is 15 residues long. Germline CDR1 and CDR2: SNHLY and FYNNEI. The data stem from a study of early T cells in non-severe SARS-CoV-2 infection. The receptor was isolated from an adult who was a healthcare worker with PCR-confirmed SARS-CoV-2 infection or an uninfected control (not recorded which). The sequenced sample was whole blood. The genes are TRBV2 and TRBJ2-5; a possible D gene is TRBD2 (7 bases). The chain's CDR3 is CASSAGGLYQETQYF. The CDR3 nucleotides read TGTGCCAGCAGTGCGGGGGGCCTGTACCAAGAGACCCAGTACTTC.